These 23 T cell receptor beta chains share one sample of origin, sequenced in a study of cytomegalovirus exposure and HLA in healthy donors. Both 60 Vbeta primers and 13 Jbeta primers went into the PCR. Repertoires were generated with immunoSEQ multiplex PCR, while TCRdb's copy carries only in-frame clones and drops some. This table holds roughly 140,000 clones, roughly three quarters found once. Material: PBMCs. The receptors here all came from a woman in her twenties or thirties in good health and CMV-seronegative.

The chain is built from TRBV6-1 and TRBJ1-2, with D possibly matching TRBD1 (5 bases). V was shortened by 0 bases and J by 3 bases, with 11 bases between the two germline ends. Germline loops: CDR1 MNHNS, CDR2 SASEGT. CDR3 length equals 15 residues. The CDR3 coding sequence is TGTGCCAGCAGTGAAGCTGACACAGGTGACTATGGCTACACCTTC. Its translation: CASSEADTGDYGYTF.

The chain combines TRBV28 with TRBJ2-2; 7 bases agree with TRBD1. CDR1 and CDR2 (germline): MDHEN, SYDVKM. This CDR3 has 17 amino acids. The trim removed 5 bases at V and 4 bases at J, leaving 13 bases unmatched. In nucleotides, the CDR3 is TGTGCCAGCAGTACTACCCCTAGGGACAGACTCACCGGGGAGCTGTTTTTT. It specifies CASSTTPRDRLTGELFF.

The chain uses TRBV28 and TRBJ2-3, with TRBD2 matching 10 bases. Losses at the gene ends were 5 bases for V and 7 bases for J; bases not matched to a gene: 6. CDR1 is MDHEN, CDR2 SYDVKM, per germline. CDR3 length: 14 amino acids. The CDR3 loop reads CASSLAGAGHTQYF. The CDR3 DNA is TGTGCCAGCAGTCTAGCGGGAGCTGGACATACGCAGTATTTT.

Points on this clone: Other DNA variants within this sample encode the same CDR3. CDR3 in DNA: TGTGCCAGCAGCTTTGGTGCACAGGGTCCCACCGGGGAGCTGTTTTTT. It is translated as CASSFGAQGPTGELFF. The rearrangement joins TRBV5-6 to TRBJ2-2, with a weak D call TRBD1 (6 bases). Germline V gives CDR1 SGHDT, CDR2 YYEEEE. This CDR3 has 16 amino acids. Trimming removed 2 bases at V and 4 bases at J, with 15 bases between. The full variable domain, completed using reference TRBV5-6 and TRBJ2-2, is DAGVTQSPTHLIKTRGQQVTLRCSPKSGHDTVSWYQQALGQGPQFIFQYYEEEERQRGNFPDRFSGHQFPNYSSELNVNALLLGDSALYLCASSFGAQGPTGELFFGEGSRLTVL.

V gene TRBV4-2 combines with J gene TRBJ1-1; possibly TRBD1 for D (6 bases). The germline CDR1 and CDR2 sequences are LGHNA and YNFKEQ. The CDR3 covers 14 residues. Trimming took off 6 bases at V and 4 bases at J, with 15 bases between the two ends. The CDR3 region has the DNA TGTGCCAGCAGGCTTTCAGGGGCGCGCACTGAAGCTTTCTTT. Translation gives CASRLSGARTEAFF.

The rearrangement uses TRBV2 and TRBJ1-4; the match to TRBD1 covers 8 bases. The CDR3 has 14 residues. The J segment lost 5 bases and the V segment lost 4 bases, leaving 3 bases of the junction unmatched. Germline values: CDR1 SNHLY, CDR2 FYNNEI. The CDR3 nucleotides read TGTGCCAGCAGTGGAGGGACAGGCAATGAAAAACTGTTTTTT. Its protein is CASSGGTGNEKLFF.

This clone was detected a few times. The gene calls are TRBV30 and TRBJ2-7; 14 nucleotides agree with TRBD2. CDR3 size: 19 residues. Germline V CDR1 and CDR2: GTSNPN, SVGIG (reference sequence). Unmatched junction bases numbered 15, after V lost 3 bases and J lost 2 bases. CDR3 bases: TGTGCCTGGAGCCCACCGGGACTAGCGGGAGAAAAAAAACCCTACGAGCAGTACTTC. It translates to CAWSPPGLAGEKKPYEQYF.

In this sample, this clone turned up once. The rearrangement joins TRBV27 to TRBJ2-2, with D hard to call. V lost 4 bases and J lost 5, with 8 bases in between. Germline CDR1 MNHEY, CDR2 SMNVEV (reference sequence). The CDR3 covers 13 residues. The CDR3 coding sequence is TGTGCCAGCAGTTCCCTAAATACCGGGGAGCTGTTTTTT. As protein: CASSSLNTGELFF.

This clone was observed a handful of times. J is TRBJ1-1 and V is TRBV6-6, with TRBD1 as a possible D gene (6 bases). The CDR3 has 16 amino acids. V was cut by 5 bases and J by 1 base, with 17 bases left in between. Germline V lookup: CDR1 MNHNY, CDR2 SVGAGI (reference sequence). CDR3 bases: TGTGCCAGCAGTCGGGAGGGGGGGATCGGGAACACTGAAGCTTTCTTT. Encoded protein: CASSREGGIGNTEAFF.

This clone was counted only a few times. The rearrangement links TRBV6-1 to TRBJ2-3, with TRBD1 identical over 7 bases. V was pared by 7 bases and J by 5 bases, with 12 bases of the junction left unmatched. Per the germline V gene, CDR1 is MNHNS and CDR2 is SASEGT. The CDR3 runs 15 residues. The CDR3 loop is CASKQTGVLEDTQYF. The DNA for the CDR3 is TGTGCCAGCAAACAAACAGGGGTCCTAGAAGATACGCAGTATTTT.

J is TRBJ1-5 and V is TRBV7-8; no reliable D call. Trimming shortened V by 1 base and J by 4 bases, and 8 bases separated the two germline ends. The CDR3 is made up of 14 amino acids. The germline V gene encodes CDR1 SGHVS and CDR2 FQNEAQ. This CDR3 reads CASSLVAVNQPQHF. In DNA form, the CDR3 reads TGTGCCAGCAGCTTAGTGGCGGTTAATCAGCCCCAGCATTTT.

This clone turned up a few times. V and J are TRBV28 and TRBJ1-4; D is perhaps TRBD1 (5 bases). The germline V gene encodes CDR1 MDHEN and CDR2 SYDVKM. The CDR3 is 12 amino acids. Trimming took 8 bases from V and 2 from J, leaving 6 bases between them. Written as DNA, the CDR3 is TGTGCCAGCGACAGCACTAATGAAAAACTGTTTTTT. It encodes CASDSTNEKLFF.

The chain has TRBV15 and TRBJ1-6; possible D gene TRBD1, 5 bases. CDR1 is LNHNV and CDR2 is YYDKDF in the germline V gene (reference sequence). The CDR3 length is 13 residues. V shed 2 bases and J shed 9 bases, with 8 bases lying between them. The CDR3, as DNA: TGTGCCACCAGCAGACAAACAGGTTCACCCCTCCACTTT. It codes for CATSRQTGSPLHF.

The chain couples TRBV5-1 to TRBJ2-1; 10 bases agree with TRBD2. Germline V CDR1 and CDR2: SGHRS, YFSETQ. There are 18 residues in the CDR3. Germline trimming cut 2 bases from V and 0 bases from J; bases unmatched to any gene: 8. In nucleotides, the CDR3 is TGCGCCAGCAGCTTCACTAGCGGGGTGGGAAGCTCCTACAATGAGCAGTTCTTC. Translated: CASSFTSGVGSSYNEQFF. Using reference TRBV5-1 and TRBJ2-1 for the parts outside the CDR3, the full variable domain is KAGVTQTPRYLIKTRGQQVTLSCSPISGHRSVSWYQQTPGQGLQFLFEYFSETQRNKGNFPGRFSGRQFSNSRSEMNVSTLELGDSALYLCASSFTSGVGSSYNEQFFGPGTRLTVL.

The rearrangement links TRBV28 to TRBJ2-7; weak D call: TRBD1 (6 bases). V was shortened by 5 bases and J by 3 bases, with 14 bases between the two germline ends. Germline V gene sequence: CDR1 MDHEN, CDR2 SYDVKM. CDR3 length: 14 amino acids. The CDR3 coding sequence is TGTGCCAGCAGTCGGACAGCACTCCTCTACGAGCAGTACTTC. This gives the protein CASSRTALLYEQYF.

V and J are TRBV2 and TRBJ2-7, with 8 bases identical to TRBD1. V shed 6 bases, J shed 4 bases, and the junction held 8 bases outside the gene matches. The CDR3 is 14 residues long. Germline V CDR1 and CDR2: SNHLY, FYNNEI. The CDR3 nucleotides are TGTGCCAGCAGACCCGGGACAGGAGTATACGAGCAGTACTTC. It yields the protein CASRPGTGVYEQYF.

The chain is built from TRBV11-2 and TRBJ1-4; D not certain. Germline values: CDR1 SGHAT, CDR2 FQNNGV. The germline V and J ends were trimmed by 0 bases and 12 bases, with 5 bases remaining between them. This CDR3 spans 11 amino acids. CDR3 bases: TGTGCCAGCAGCTTAGATACGGAACTGTTTTTT. Its translation: CASSLDTELFF.

V gene TRBV4-2 combines with J gene TRBJ1-4; perhaps TRBD1 as D (5 bases). The V gene lost 0 bases and the J gene lost 14 bases, with 13 bases spanning the gap. There are 13 residues in the CDR3. CDR1 and CDR2 from the germline V gene are LGHNA and YNFKEQ. The CDR3 loop is CASSQEGGGNLFF. CDR3 DNA sequence: TGTGCCAGCAGCCAAGAGGGGGGGGGAAACCTGTTTTTT.

The chain uses TRBV5-5 and TRBJ2-2, with TRBD1 matching over 9 bases. Trimming removed 3 bases from V and 3 bases from J; junction bases left unmatched: 3. This CDR3 is built from 15 residues. CDR1 SGHKS and CDR2 YYEKEE come from the germline V gene (reference sequence). CDR3 DNA: TGTGCCAGCAGCTGGGGGGACAGGGACACCGGGGAGCTGTTTTTT. It yields the protein CASSWGDRDTGELFF.

The CDR3 here is CASTRESADTQYF. DNA for the CDR3: TGTGCCAGCACGCGGGAGTCCGCAGATACGCAGTATTTT. This sequence joins TRBV2 and TRBJ2-3; 7 bases line up with TRBD2. V shed 7 bases and J 4 bases; nucleotides not matched to a gene: 5. CDR1 is SNHLY and CDR2 is FYNNEI in the germline V gene. The CDR3 is made up of 13 amino acids.

The rearrangement joins TRBV18 to TRBJ1-1; tentative D call: TRBD1 (6 bases). Germline V gene sequence: CDR1 KGHSH, CDR2 LQKENI. CDR3 length: 14 residues. Trimming stripped 3 bases from V and 0 bases from J, with 8 bases between. CDR3 protein: CASSPRGLNTEAFF. CDR3 sequence (DNA): TGTGCCAGCTCACCCAGGGGCTTGAACACTGAAGCTTTCTTT.

The chain has TRBV28 and TRBJ2-3; 13 bases map to TRBD2. The CDR3 totals 16 residues. J gave up 1 base and V 6 bases, and 4 bases lay outside the gene matches. Germline V gene data show CDR1 as MDHEN and CDR2 as SYDVKM. The chain's CDR3 is CASSHGLAGGTDTQYF. CDR3 nucleotides: TGTGCCAGCAGCCACGGACTAGCGGGAGGCACAGATACGCAGTATTTT.

The chain is built from TRBV6-5 and TRBJ2-3; D unclear. Germline assignment: CDR1 MNHEY and CDR2 SVGAGI. CDR3 size: 12 residues. V lost 6 bases, J lost 0 bases, and 4 bases lay in between. For the CDR3, the DNA is TGTGCCAGCAGCCCTAGCACAGATACGCAGTATTTT. Its translation is CASSPSTDTQYF.